The 25 T cell receptor beta chains below come from one sample, sequenced in a study of cytomegalovirus exposure and HLA in healthy donors. Use of 60 Vbeta and 13 Jbeta primers characterized the PCR. TCRdb keeps only in-frame clones here, not all; method: immunoSEQ multiplex PCR. This sample carries tens of thousands of clones, with 3.5% to 4% going to the ten biggest clones. Sequenced sample: PBMCs. Receptors originate from a female donor in good health and CMV-seropositive.

The chain recombines TRBV11-2 with TRBJ1-2; possibly TRBD1 for D (5 bases). V shed 1 base and J shed 8 bases, with 14 bases lying between them. The CDR3 extends over 14 amino acids. Germline CDR1 reads SGHAT; CDR2 reads FQNNGV. The CDR3, as DNA: TGTGCCAGCAGCTTAGTGGGCAGGGAGGGCGGCTACACCTTC. It yields the protein CASSLVGREGGYTF.

The chain links TRBV10-1 to TRBJ1-1; unclear D gene. Trimming removed 2 bases from V and 2 bases from J, with 21 bases in between. The CDR3 has 18 residues. The germline V gene encodes CDR1 WNHNN and CDR2 SYGVQD (reference sequence). The CDR3 protein is CASSEAPPHRRRNTEAFF. The CDR3 DNA sequence: TGCGCCAGCAGTGAGGCCCCCCCTCACCGGAGAAGAAACACTGAAGCTTTCTTT.

Concerning this clone itself: Germline is not matched at one junction end, which may reflect a read error. The chain has TRBV18 and TRBJ1-1; tentative D call: TRBD1 (6 bases). The germline V gene encodes CDR1 KGHSH and CDR2 LQKENI. The CDR3 is 15 residues long. CDR3 DNA sequence: TGTGCCAGCTCACCAAATCAGGCCGGGGACACTGAAGATTTCTTT. Its protein is CASSPNQAGDTEDFF. Complete variable domain (other parts from reference TRBV18 and TRBJ1-1): NAGVMQNPRHLVRRRGQEARLRCSPMKGHSHVYWYRQLPEEGLKFMVYLQKENIIDESGMPKERFSAEFPKEGPSILRIQQVVRGDSAAYFCASSPNQAGDTEDFFGQGTRLTVV.

CDR3 protein: CASSLGGLPGELFF. For the CDR3, the DNA is TGTGCCAGCAGCTTAGGAGGGCTTCCCGGGGAGCTGTTTTTT. The J gene is TRBJ2-2, the V gene TRBV7-2; weak D call: TRBD2 (5 bases). This CDR3 has 14 residues. V lost 1 base to trimming and J lost 6 bases, with 9 bases between them. Germline V lookup: CDR1 SGHTA, CDR2 FQGNSA.

J is TRBJ2-5 and V is TRBV7-6, with D perhaps matching TRBD2 (6 bases). From germline, CDR1 is SGHVS and CDR2 FNYEAQ. V was cut by 8 bases and J by 2 bases, with 12 bases left in between. This CDR3 contains 13 residues. CDR3 in amino acids: CASGWGTQETQYF. The CDR3 DNA is TGTGCCAGCGGTTGGGGGACTCAAGAGACCCAGTACTTC. Filled out from reference TRBV7-6 and TRBJ2-5, the complete variable domain reads GAGVSQSPRYKVTKRGQDVALRCDPISGHVSLYWYRQALGQGPEFLTYFNYEAQQDKSGLPNDRFSAERPEGSISTLTIQRTEQRDSAMYRCASGWGTQETQYFGPGTRLLVL.

On this clone itself: A read error may account for a junction end that differs from germline. The chain combines TRBV28 with TRBJ1-1, with D hard to call. Germline assignment: CDR1 MDHEN and CDR2 SYDVKM. The CDR3 has 12 amino acids. CDR3 protein: CASGLLGTEDFF. Here the CDR3 DNA reads TGTGCCAGCGGACTTTTGGGCACTGAAGATTTCTTT.

The chain links TRBV6-5 to TRBJ2-6; no reliable D call. The CDR3 runs 14 residues. Germline V gives CDR1 MNHEY, CDR2 SVGAGI. Between the trimmed V and J ends, which lost 4 bases and 0 bases, there was a span of 4 bases. This CDR3 reads CASSSVSGANVLTF. The CDR3 region has the DNA TGTGCCAGCAGTTCAGTCTCTGGGGCCAACGTCCTGACTTTC.

The chain joins TRBV4-1 to TRBJ1-5, with D hard to call. The V and J ends lost 0 bases and 4 bases respectively, with 10 bases between them. The CDR3 length is 15 residues. Germline CDR1 MGHRA, CDR2 YSYEKL. CDR3: CASSQDGSLNQPQHF. The DNA for the CDR3 is TGCGCCAGCAGCCAAGATGGCAGTTTAAATCAGCCCCAGCATTTT.

V and J are TRBV5-1 and TRBJ2-5; a weak D match, TRBD2 (6 bases). CDR1 is SGHRS, CDR2 YFSETQ, per germline. The CDR3 extends over 14 amino acids. Trimming removed 2 bases from V and 1 base from J, with 9 bases in between. The CDR3 sequence is CASSLSSAQETQYF. CDR3 in DNA: TGCGCCAGCAGCTTATCTAGCGCCCAAGAGACCCAGTACTTC.

The V and J genes are TRBV4-1 and TRBJ1-5, with 7 positions matching TRBD1. The CDR3 totals 16 residues. The V segment lost 3 bases and the J segment 3 bases; nucleotides outside the gene matches: 8. Germline V gives CDR1 MGHRA, CDR2 YSYEKL. This chain's CDR3 is CASSQIGTAYNQPQHF. CDR3 DNA: TGCGCCAGCAGCCAGATCGGGACAGCTTACAATCAGCCCCAGCATTTT.

The CDR3 DNA follows: TGTGCCAGCAGCTTAGCAGGAACTAGCGGACAAGAGACCCAGTACTTC. Its protein product is CASSLAGTSGQETQYF. The chain joins TRBV11-3 to TRBJ2-5; 8 positions match TRBD2. J gave up 2 bases and V 1 base, and 6 bases lay outside the gene matches. Germline CDR1 SGHNT, CDR2 YENEEA. This CDR3 is 16 amino acids long.

This chain connects TRBV11-2 to TRBJ2-7; tentatively, D is TRBD1 (5 bases). The CDR3 has 13 residues. Germline V gene sequence: CDR1 SGHAT, CDR2 FQNNGV. With 5 bases removed from V and 5 bases from J, the gap between germline ends came to 13 bases. This CDR3 is CASSAPGQDEQYF. CDR3 nucleotides: TGTGCCAGCAGCGCCCCCGGACAAGACGAGCAGTACTTC.

The V and J genes are TRBV6-5 and TRBJ1-2, with D tentatively TRBD1 (5 bases). The CDR3 consists of 14 residues. Germline V lookup: CDR1 MNHEY, CDR2 SVGAGI. Trimming shortened V by 6 bases and J by 0 bases, and 11 bases separated the two germline ends. The CDR3 nucleotides read TGTGCCAGCAGGCCAGACAGTGCTAACTATGGCTACACCTTC. Encoded protein: CASRPDSANYGYTF.

V usage is TRBV2 and J usage is TRBJ2-7; no clear D gene. This CDR3 spans 13 amino acids. Trimming pared 7 bases from V and 3 bases from J, leaving 13 bases between. In germline, CDR1 is SNHLY, CDR2 FYNNEI. The DNA for the CDR3 is TGTGCCAGCACTCGAGCCGGTATCTACGAGCAGTACTTC. Protein product: CASTRAGIYEQYF.

This chain connects TRBV27 to TRBJ2-7; perhaps TRBD2 as D (5 bases). Germline V CDR1 and CDR2: MNHEY, SMNVEV (reference sequence). The CDR3 is 13 residues long. The ends were cut back, 6 bases at V and 4 bases at J, with 13 bases in the middle. CDR3 bases: TGTGCCAGCAGGCCCAGCGGAGGTTACGAGCAGTACTTC. It encodes CASRPSGGYEQYF.

This chain uses TRBV19 with TRBJ2-1; D is perhaps TRBD2 (6 bases). Germline CDR1 reads LNHDA; CDR2 reads SQIVND (reference sequence). CDR3 length: 13 residues. Trimming cost V 8 bases and J 7 bases, with 15 bases left between them. In nucleotides, the CDR3 is TGTGCCAGTCAGGAGGGCGAGAGGAATGAGCAGTTCTTC. Its translation: CASQEGERNEQFF. Together with reference TRBV19 and TRBJ2-1, the CDR3 gives the full variable domain: DGGITQSPKYLFRKEGQNVTLSCEQNLNHDAMYWYRQDPGQGLRLIYYSQIVNDFQKGDIAEGYSVSREKKESFPLTVTSAQKNPTAFYLCASQEGERNEQFFGPGTRLTVL.

The rearrangement uses TRBV13 and TRBJ1-1; D unresolved. The CDR3 contains 13 residues. CDR1 PRHDT and CDR2 FYEKMQ come from the germline V gene (reference sequence). With 0 bases removed from V and 3 bases from J, the gap between germline ends came to 5 bases. CDR3 residues: CASSLGQDTEAFF. Written as DNA, the CDR3 is TGTGCCAGCAGCTTAGGGCAGGACACTGAAGCTTTCTTT.

The chain uses TRBV29-1 and TRBJ2-1, with 8 nucleotides matching TRBD2. This CDR3 spans 14 amino acids. J was trimmed by 7 bases and V by 4 bases; bases with no gene match: 9. CDR1 and CDR2 (germline): SQVTM, ANQGSEA. CDR3 loop: CSVGSAGVRNEQFF. The DNA for the CDR3 is TGCAGCGTTGGGTCAGCGGGAGTTCGGAATGAGCAGTTCTTC.

This sequence joins TRBV15 and TRBJ1-3; TRBD1 agrees at 7 bases. With V trimmed by 5 bases and J by 8 bases, 15 bases remained unmatched. From germline, CDR1 is LNHNV and CDR2 YYDKDF (reference sequence). The CDR3 length is 16 residues. The CDR3 reads CATSPKGGQLSHTIYF. As DNA, the CDR3 is TGTGCCACCAGCCCCAAGGGGGGACAGTTAAGTCACACCATATATTTT. The whole variable domain, filled in from reference TRBV15 and TRBJ1-3, reads DAMVIQNPRYQVTQFGKPVTLSCSQTLNHNVMYWYQQKSSQAPKLLFHYYDKDFNNEADTPDNFQSRRPNTSFCFLDIRSPGLGDTAMYLCATSPKGGQLSHTIYFGEGSWLTVV.

This sequence joins TRBV7-9 and TRBJ2-3; D is unclear. The V and J ends lost 1 base and 6 bases respectively, with 5 bases between them. Germline V CDR1 and CDR2: SEHNR, FQNEAQ (reference sequence). CDR3 size: 12 residues. The CDR3 loop reads CASSLGADTQYF. The CDR3 DNA follows: TGTGCCAGCAGCTTAGGGGCGGATACGCAGTATTTT.

The V gene is TRBV5-1, the J gene TRBJ2-1; 7 bases agree with TRBD2. The V gene end was trimmed by 0 bases and the J gene end by 5 bases; junction bases not matched to a gene: 5. CDR1 SGHRS and CDR2 YFSETQ come from the germline V gene. The CDR3 runs 15 residues. The CDR3 protein is CASSLVAGANNEQFF. The CDR3 nucleotides read TGCGCCAGCAGCTTGGTTGCGGGAGCTAACAATGAGCAGTTCTTC.

V is TRBV4-1 and J is TRBJ2-5; a possible D gene is TRBD1 (6 bases). Matching the DNA end better, TRBJ2-7 makes the J call doubtful. There are 14 residues in the CDR3. The V gene's germline CDR1 is MGHRA and CDR2 YSYEKL. CDR3: CASSQGTASYEQYF. The CDR3 region has the DNA TGCGCCAGCAGCCAAGGGACAGCCTCCTACGAGCAGTACTTC.

This chain links TRBV6-5 with TRBJ2-3; maybe TRBD2 (6 bases). The CDR3 totals 16 residues. Trimming removed 0 bases from V and 2 bases from J, with 12 bases in between. CDR1 MNHEY and CDR2 SVGAGI come from the germline V gene. The CDR3: CASSYSAGRTTDTQYF. CDR3 bases: TGTGCCAGCAGTTACTCGGCCGGGAGAACCACAGATACGCAGTATTTT.

The CDR3: CASSVGQLLADNYGYTF. In DNA, the CDR3 is TGCGCCAGCAGCGTGGGACAGTTACTGGCGGATAACTATGGCTACACCTTC. This chain links TRBV5-1 with TRBJ1-2, with 7 bases identical to TRBD1. This CDR3 contains 17 residues. Germline trimming cut 4 bases from V and 1 base from J; bases unmatched to any gene: 13. Germline loops: CDR1 SGHRS, CDR2 YFSETQ.

CDR3 sequence reads: CASGASGGADTQYF. In DNA, the CDR3 is TGTGCCAGCGGCGCTAGCGGGGGTGCAGATACGCAGTATTTT. This chain links TRBV7-9 with TRBJ2-3, with TRBD2 identical over 10 bases. The V gene's germline CDR1 is SEHNR and CDR2 FQNEAQ (reference sequence). V was pared by 8 bases and J by 4 bases, with 6 bases of the junction left unmatched. The CDR3 has 14 amino acids.